The 8 T cell receptor beta chains reported below all come from one sample, sequenced in a study of early T cells in non-severe SARS-CoV-2 infection. From the 5' RACE reads, TCRdb called clonotypes with MiXCR, one entry per CDR3 protein. The sample lists 97,000 or so distinct CDR3 sequences, more than 9.5% occurring once. The sample here was whole blood, taken at baseline. These receptors all come from an adult who was a healthcare worker with PCR-confirmed SARS-CoV-2 infection or an uninfected control (not recorded which).

This clonotype occurred a few times. CDR3 nucleotides: TGCAGCGTTCGGCAGCAAGAGACCCAGTACTTC. It specifies CSVRQQETQYF. The chain recombines TRBV29-1 with TRBJ2-5, with D hard to call. V gave up 5 bases and J gave up 2 bases, with 6 bases separating them. CDR3 length: 11 amino acids. From germline, CDR1 is SQVTM and CDR2 ANQGSEA.

As DNA, the CDR3 is TGTGCCAGCAGCTACATAAGACAGGGTATAGAGCAGTTCTTC. Amino acid sequence: CASSYIRQGIEQFF. V gene TRBV11-2 combines with J gene TRBJ2-1, with TRBD1 matching over 7 bases. Germline CDR1 reads SGHAT; CDR2 reads FQNNGV. V gave up 4 bases and J gave up 10 bases; unmatched junction bases: 10. The CDR3 runs to 14 residues.

Only a few counts were recorded for this clonotype. The CDR3 DNA follows: TGTGCCAGTGGCGAGGGCGGACCCTACGAGCAGTACTTC. The encoded protein is CASGEGGPYEQYF. The J gene is TRBJ2-7, the V gene TRBV19, with TRBD2 as a possible D gene (5 bases). Trimming took off 8 bases at V and 2 bases at J, with 13 bases between the two ends. The CDR3 extends over 13 amino acids. Germline V gene data show CDR1 as LNHDA and CDR2 as SQIVND (reference sequence).

The chain couples TRBV7-3 to TRBJ2-1, with 7 bases identical to TRBD1. This CDR3 spans 13 amino acids. The V segment lost 3 bases and the J segment 5 bases; nucleotides outside the gene matches: 1. Germline V gives CDR1 SGHTA, CDR2 FQGTGA. The CDR3 nucleotides are TGTGCCAGCAGCTTCCAGGGGGACAATGAGCAGTTCTTC. The encoded protein is CASSFQGDNEQFF.

J is TRBJ2-1 and V is TRBV7-2; 11 bases line up with TRBD2. After removal of 3 bases from V and 7 bases from J, the junction contained 5 bases not matched to a gene. The germline CDR1 and CDR2 sequences are SGHTA and FQGNSA. This CDR3 is 15 amino acids long. Here the CDR3 DNA reads TGTGCCAGCAGCTTGGCTAGCGGGAGGAGAAATGAGCAGTTCTTC. This gives the protein CASSLASGRRNEQFF.

This clonotype has ten or more counts. The chain recombines TRBV15 with TRBJ2-7, with no clear D. CDR1 and CDR2 (germline): LNHNV, YYDKDF (reference sequence). CDR3 length: 14 residues. Deletions cut 0 bases from V and 3 bases from J, with 9 bases between. CDR3 DNA sequence: TGTGCCACCAGCAGAGATTCGGGTTTCTACGAGCAGTACTTC. It specifies CATSRDSGFYEQYF.

The CDR3 reads CASSLEDRVGQFF. In nucleotides, the CDR3 is TGTGCCAGCAGCTTAGAAGACAGGGTCGGGCAGTTCTTC. The V call is TRBV11-2, the J call TRBJ2-1, with 7 bases fitting TRBD1. After removal of 0 bases from V and 12 bases from J, the junction contained 5 bases not matched to a gene. CDR1 and CDR2 from the germline V gene are SGHAT and FQNNGV. The CDR3 loop spans 13 amino acids. The full variable domain, with the rest looked up from reference TRBV11-2 and TRBJ2-1, is EAGVAQSPRYKIIEKRQSVAFWCNPISGHATLYWYQQILGQGPKLLIQFQNNGVVDDSQLPKDRFSAERLKGVDSTLKIQPAKLEDSAVYLCASSLEDRVGQFFGPGTRLTVL.

This clonotype showed up just a few times. The rearrangement uses TRBV12-3 or TRBV12-4 and TRBJ2-1, with no clear D. V lost 1 base, J lost 11 bases, and 9 bases lay in between. CDR3 length: 12 residues. The CDR3 nucleotides read TGTGCCAGCAGTTTAGAGAGCAGCCAGCAGTTCTTC. Its protein product is CASSLESSQQFF.